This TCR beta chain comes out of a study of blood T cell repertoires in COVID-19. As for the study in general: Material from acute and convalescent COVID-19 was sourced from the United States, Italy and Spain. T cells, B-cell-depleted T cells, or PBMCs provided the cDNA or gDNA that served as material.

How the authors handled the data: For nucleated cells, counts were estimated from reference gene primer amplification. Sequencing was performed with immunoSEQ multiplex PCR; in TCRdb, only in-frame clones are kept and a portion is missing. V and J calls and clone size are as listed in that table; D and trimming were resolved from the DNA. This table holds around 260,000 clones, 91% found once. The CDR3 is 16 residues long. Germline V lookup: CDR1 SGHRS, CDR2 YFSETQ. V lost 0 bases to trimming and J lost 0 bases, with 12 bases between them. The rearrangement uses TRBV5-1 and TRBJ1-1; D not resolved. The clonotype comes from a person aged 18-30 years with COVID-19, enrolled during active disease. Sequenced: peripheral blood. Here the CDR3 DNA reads TGCGCCAGCAGCTTGGCGCAGTTCTCCATGAACACTGAAGCTTTCTTT. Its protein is CASSLAQFSMNTEAFF.